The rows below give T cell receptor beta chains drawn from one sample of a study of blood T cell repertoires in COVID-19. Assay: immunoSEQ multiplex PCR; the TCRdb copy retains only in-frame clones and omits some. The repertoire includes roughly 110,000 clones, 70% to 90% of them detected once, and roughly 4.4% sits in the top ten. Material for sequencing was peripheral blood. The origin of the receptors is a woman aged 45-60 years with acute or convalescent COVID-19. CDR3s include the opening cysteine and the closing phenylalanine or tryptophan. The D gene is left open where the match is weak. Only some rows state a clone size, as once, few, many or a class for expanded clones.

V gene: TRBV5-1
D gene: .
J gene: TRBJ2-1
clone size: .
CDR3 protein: CASSLQGSSYNEQFF
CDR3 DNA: TGCGCCAGCAGCTTACAGGGCTCATCCTACAATGAGCAGTTCTTC

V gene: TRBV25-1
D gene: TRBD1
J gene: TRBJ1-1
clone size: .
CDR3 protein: CASRQTGANTEAFF
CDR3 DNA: TGTGCCAGCAGGCAAACAGGGGCGAACACTGAAGCTTTCTTT

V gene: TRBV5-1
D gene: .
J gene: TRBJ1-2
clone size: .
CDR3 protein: CASSLASGGIYGYTF
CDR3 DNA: TGCGCCAGCAGCCTCGCGAGCGGGGGGATCTATGGCTACACCTTC

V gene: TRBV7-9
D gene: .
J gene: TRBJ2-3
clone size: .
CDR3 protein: CASSPSTDTQYF
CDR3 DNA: TGTGCCAGCAGCCCGAGCACAGATACGCAGTATTTT

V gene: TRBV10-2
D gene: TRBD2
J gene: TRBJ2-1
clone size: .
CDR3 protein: CASRRLAESYNEQFF
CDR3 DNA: TGCGCCAGCAGGAGACTAGCGGAATCCTACAATGAGCAGTTCTTC

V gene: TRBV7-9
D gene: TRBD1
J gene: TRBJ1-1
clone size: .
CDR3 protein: CATVPTGVNTEAFF
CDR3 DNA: TGTGCCACCGTCCCGACAGGGGTGAACACTGAAGCTTTCTTT

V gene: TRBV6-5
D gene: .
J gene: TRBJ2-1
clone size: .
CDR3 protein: CASRSTGIEAQFF
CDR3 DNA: TGTGCCAGCAGGAGTACAGGTATAGAGGCCCAGTTCTTC

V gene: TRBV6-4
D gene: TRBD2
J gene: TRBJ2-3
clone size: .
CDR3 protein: CASSVERGSTDTQYF
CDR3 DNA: TGTGCCAGCAGTGTTGAGCGGGGGAGCACAGATACGCAGTATTTT

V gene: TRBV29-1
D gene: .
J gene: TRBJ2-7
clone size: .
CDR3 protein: CSVRQVYEQYF
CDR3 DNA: TGCAGCGTGAGACAGGTCTACGAGCAGTACTTC

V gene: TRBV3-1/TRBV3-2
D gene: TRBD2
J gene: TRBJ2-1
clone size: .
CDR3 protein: CASSLSGSGRNEQFF
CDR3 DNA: TGTGCCAGCAGCCTGTCCGGTAGCGGGAGAAATGAGCAGTTCTTC

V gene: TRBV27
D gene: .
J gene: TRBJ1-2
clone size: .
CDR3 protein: CASSLPGCLLYGYTF
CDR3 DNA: TGTGCCAGCAGCCTCCCCGGGTGCTTGCTCTATGGCTACACCTTC

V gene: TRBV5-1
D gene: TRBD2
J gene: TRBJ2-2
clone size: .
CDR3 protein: CASSTLAGPDTGELFF
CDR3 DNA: TGCGCCAGCAGCACCTTAGCGGGGCCAGACACCGGGGAGCTGTTTTTT

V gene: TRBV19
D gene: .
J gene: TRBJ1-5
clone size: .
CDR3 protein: CASSITAAKNQPQHF
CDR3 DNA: TGTGCCAGTAGTATAACCGCCGCGAAAAATCAGCCCCAGCATTTT

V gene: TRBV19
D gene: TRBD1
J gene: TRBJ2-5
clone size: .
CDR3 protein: CASSRLEDRRQETQYF
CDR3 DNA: TGTGCCAGTAGTAGATTGGAGGACAGGAGACAAGAGACCCAGTACTTC

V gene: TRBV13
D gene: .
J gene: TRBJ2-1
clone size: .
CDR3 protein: CASSPLEGEQFF
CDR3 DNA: TGTGCCAGCAGCCCCTTAGAGGGTGAGCAGTTCTTC

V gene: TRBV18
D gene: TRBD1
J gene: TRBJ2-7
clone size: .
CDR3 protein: CASSPGQGFGQYF
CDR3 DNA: TGTGCCAGCTCTCCGGGACAGGGTTTCGGGCAGTACTTC

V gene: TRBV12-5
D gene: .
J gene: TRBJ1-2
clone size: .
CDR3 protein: CASADSPIANYGYTF
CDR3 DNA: TGTGCTAGTGCCGACAGTCCCATAGCTAACTATGGCTACACCTTC

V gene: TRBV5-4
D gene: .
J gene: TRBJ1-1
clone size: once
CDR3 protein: CASSLGYNGNTEAFF
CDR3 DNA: TGTGCCAGCAGCTTGGGATATAACGGGAACACTGAAGCTTTCTTT

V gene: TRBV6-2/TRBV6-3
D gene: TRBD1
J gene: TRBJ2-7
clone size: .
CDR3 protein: CASSYSSGQSYYEQYF
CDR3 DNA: TGTGCCAGCAGTTACTCATCGGGACAGAGTTATTACGAGCAGTACTTC

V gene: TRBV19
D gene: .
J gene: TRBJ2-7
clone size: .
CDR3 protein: CASGGAPYEQYF
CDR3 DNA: TGTGCCTCCGGAGGAGCACCCTACGAGCAGTACTTC

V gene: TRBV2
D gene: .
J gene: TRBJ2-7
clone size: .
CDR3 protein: CASSEARSSYEQYF
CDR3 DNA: TGTGCCAGCAGTGAAGCGCGGAGCTCCTACGAGCAGTACTTC

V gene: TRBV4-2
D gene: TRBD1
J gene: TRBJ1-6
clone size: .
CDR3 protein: CASSQRDRGDSPLHF
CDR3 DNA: TGTGCCAGCAGCCAACGGGACAGAGGCGATTCACCCCTCCACTTT

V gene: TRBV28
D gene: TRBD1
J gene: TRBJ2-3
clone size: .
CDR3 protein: CASGQGGWDTQYF
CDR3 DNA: TGTGCCAGCGGACAGGGGGGGTGGGATACGCAGTATTTT

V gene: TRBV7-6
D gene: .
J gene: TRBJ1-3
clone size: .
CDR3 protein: CASSLAVAKPGNTIYF
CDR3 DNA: TGTGCCAGCAGCTTAGCGGTTGCGAAACCTGGAAACACCATATATTTT

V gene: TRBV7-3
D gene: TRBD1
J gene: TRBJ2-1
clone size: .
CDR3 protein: CASSLAGGANEQFF
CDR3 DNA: TGTGCCAGCAGCCTGGCAGGGGGCGCCAATGAGCAGTTCTTC

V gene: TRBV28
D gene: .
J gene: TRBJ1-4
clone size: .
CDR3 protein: CAISTNEGALGEKLFF
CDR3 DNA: TGTGCCATCTCTACCAACGAGGGCGCTCTGGGGGAAAAACTGTTTTTT

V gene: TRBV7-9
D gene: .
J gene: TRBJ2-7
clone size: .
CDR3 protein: CASSLGRGAYSYEQYF
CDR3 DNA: TGTGCCAGCAGCTTAGGACGGGGGGCTTACTCCTACGAGCAGTACTTC

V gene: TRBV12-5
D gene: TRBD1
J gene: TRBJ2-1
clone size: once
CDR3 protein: CASGLGQGVNEQFF
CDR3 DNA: TGTGCTAGTGGTTTGGGACAGGGGGTCAATGAGCAGTTCTTC